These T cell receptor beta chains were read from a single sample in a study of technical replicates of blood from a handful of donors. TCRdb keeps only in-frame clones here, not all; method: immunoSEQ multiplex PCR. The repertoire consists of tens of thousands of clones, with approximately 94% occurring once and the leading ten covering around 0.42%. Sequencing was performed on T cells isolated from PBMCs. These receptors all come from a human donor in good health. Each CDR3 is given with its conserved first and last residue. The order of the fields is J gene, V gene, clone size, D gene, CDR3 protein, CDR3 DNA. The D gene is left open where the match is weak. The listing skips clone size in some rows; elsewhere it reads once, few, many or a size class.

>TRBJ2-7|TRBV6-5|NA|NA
CASSTTGEQYF
TGTGCCAGCAGTACCACCGGCGAGCAGTACTTC
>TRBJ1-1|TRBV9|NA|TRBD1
CASSAGQGATEAFF
TGTGCCAGCAGCGCTGGACAGGGGGCCACTGAAGCTTTCTTT
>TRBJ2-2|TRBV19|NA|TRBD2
CASSITSGRAGGELFF
TGTGCCAGTAGTATTACTAGCGGGAGGGCCGGCGGGGAGCTGTTTTTT
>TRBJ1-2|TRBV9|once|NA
CASSVAVSYGYTF
TGTGCCAGCAGCGTAGCCGTTTCCTATGGCTACACCTTC
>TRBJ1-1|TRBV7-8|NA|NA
CASSLRGEAFF
TGTGCCAGCAGCTTAAGGGGTGAGGCTTTCTTT
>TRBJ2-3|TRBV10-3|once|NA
CAISEAASTDTQYF
TGTGCCATCAGTGAGGCGGCTAGCACAGATACGCAGTATTTT
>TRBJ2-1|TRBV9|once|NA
CASSVALSSYNEQFF
TGTGCCAGCAGCGTAGCATTGAGCTCCTACAATGAGCAGTTCTTC
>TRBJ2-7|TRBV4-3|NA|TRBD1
CASSRDRGSYEQYF
TGCGCCAGCAGCCGGGACAGGGGCTCCTACGAGCAGTACTTC
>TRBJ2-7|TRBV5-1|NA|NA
CASSGTNYEQYF
TGCGCCAGCAGCGGGACAAACTACGAGCAGTACTTC
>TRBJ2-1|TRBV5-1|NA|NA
CASSASWTEFYNEQFF
TGCGCCAGCAGCGCCTCTTGGACAGAGTTCTACAATGAGCAGTTCTTC
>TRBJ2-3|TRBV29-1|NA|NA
CSVWTASTDTQYF
TGCAGCGTCTGGACAGCTAGCACAGATACGCAGTATTTT
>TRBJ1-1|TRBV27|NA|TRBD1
CASSTGQGAYTEAFF
TGTGCCAGCAGTACTGGGCAGGGGGCATACACTGAAGCTTTCTTT
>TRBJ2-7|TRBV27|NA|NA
CASSFSAPGAYEQYF
TGTGCCAGCAGTTTTTCGGCACCGGGGGCCTACGAGCAGTACTTC
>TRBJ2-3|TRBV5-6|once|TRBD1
CASSLPGQGTDTQYF
TGTGCCAGCAGTTTGCCGGGACAGGGCACAGATACGCAGTATTTT
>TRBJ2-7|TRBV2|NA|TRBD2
CASSGGLAGGNEQYF
TGTGCCAGCAGCGGGGGACTAGCGGGAGGCAACGAGCAGTACTTC
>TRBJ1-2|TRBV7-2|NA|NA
CASSLYDSYGYTF
TGTGCCAGCAGCTTATATGACAGCTATGGCTACACCTTC
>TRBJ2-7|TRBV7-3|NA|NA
CASSLMHTFDFRTFSYEQYF
TGTGCCAGCAGCTTAATGCACACTTTCGACTTTCGCACATTTTCTTACGAGCAGTACTTC
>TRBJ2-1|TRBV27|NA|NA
CASSLSRFNEQFF
TGTGCCAGCAGTTTATCGAGGTTTAATGAGCAGTTCTTC
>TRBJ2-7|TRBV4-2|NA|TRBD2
CASSQDSGTSGKVHEQYF
TGTGCCAGCAGCCAGGACTCCGGGACTAGCGGGAAAGTACACGAGCAGTACTTC
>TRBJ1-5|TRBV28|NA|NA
CASTKSGGRRQPQHF
TGTGCCAGCACCAAGTCGGGCGGGAGGCGGCAGCCCCAGCATTTT
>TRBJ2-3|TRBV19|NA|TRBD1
CASSEGATGWEDTQYF
TGTGCCAGTAGTGAGGGGGCGACAGGTTGGGAAGATACGCAGTATTTT
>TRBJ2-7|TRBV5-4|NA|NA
CASSRGTAYEQYF
TGTGCCAGCAGCCGCGGGACAGCCTACGAGCAGTACTTC
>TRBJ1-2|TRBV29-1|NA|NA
CSVIQGTGNYGYTF
TGCAGCGTCATACAGGGTACTGGGAACTATGGCTACACCTTC
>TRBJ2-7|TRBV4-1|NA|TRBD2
CASSQPTSGTREQYF
TGCGCCAGCAGCCAGCCGACTAGCGGGACGCGCGAGCAGTACTTC
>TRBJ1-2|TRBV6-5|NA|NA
CASSQDNGGYTF
TGTGCCAGCAGTCAGGACAACGGAGGCTACACCTTC
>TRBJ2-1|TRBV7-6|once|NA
CASSPDFYNEQFF
TGTGCCAGCAGCCCGGACTTTTACAATGAGCAGTTCTTC
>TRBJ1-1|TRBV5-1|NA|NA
CASSSGTHHTEAFF
TGCGCCAGCAGCTCCGGGACACATCACACTGAAGCTTTCTTT
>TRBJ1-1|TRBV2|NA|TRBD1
CASGTPGQGVVLMNTEAFF
TGTGCCAGCGGAACGCCGGGACAGGGGGTTGTCCTCATGAACACTGAAGCTTTCTTT
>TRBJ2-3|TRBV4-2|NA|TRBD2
CASSQDGSASGRLDTQYF
TGTGCCAGCAGCCAAGACGGGTCGGCTAGCGGGAGGTTAGATACGCAGTATTTT
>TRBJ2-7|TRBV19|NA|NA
CASSIAGGRAYEQYF
TGTGCCAGTAGTATAGCTGGAGGTCGGGCTTACGAGCAGTACTTC
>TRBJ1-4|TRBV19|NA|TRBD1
CASSMGTGVEKLFF
TGTGCCAGTAGTATGGGGACAGGGGTTGAAAAACTGTTTTTT
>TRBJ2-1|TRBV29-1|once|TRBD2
CSVSVASGSNEQFF
TGCAGCGTTTCGGTGGCTAGCGGGAGCAATGAGCAGTTCTTC
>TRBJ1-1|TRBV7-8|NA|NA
CASSSQGNTEAFF
TGTGCCAGCAGCTCTCAGGGGAACACTGAAGCTTTCTTT
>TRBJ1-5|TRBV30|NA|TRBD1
CAWSDWTGGDQPQHF
TGTGCCTGGAGTGACTGGACAGGAGGGGATCAGCCCCAGCATTTT
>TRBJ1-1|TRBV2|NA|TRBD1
CASSNRGQSFAEAFF
TGTGCCAGCAGTAACAGGGGACAGTCTTTCGCTGAAGCTTTCTTT
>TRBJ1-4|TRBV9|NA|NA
CASSLDTTNEKLFF
TGTGCCAGCAGCCTGGACACAACTAATGAAAAACTGTTTTTT
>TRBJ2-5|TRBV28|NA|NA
CASSLNPSPSIKTQYF
TGTGCCAGCAGTTTAAATCCTAGCCCTTCTATAAAGACCCAGTACTTC
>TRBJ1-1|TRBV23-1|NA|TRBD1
CASSLGQGGTYGNTEAFF
TGCGCCAGCAGCCTTGGACAGGGGGGAACGTATGGGAACACTGAAGCTTTCTTT
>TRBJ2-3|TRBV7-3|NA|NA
CASSLRLAEPDTQYF
TGTGCCAGCAGCTTACGTTTAGCGGAGCCAGATACGCAGTATTTT
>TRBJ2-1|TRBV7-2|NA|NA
CASSTTSSYNEQFF
TGTGCCAGCAGCACCACCAGCTCCTACAATGAGCAGTTCTTC
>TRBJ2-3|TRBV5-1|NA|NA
CASSLGPGPRTDTQYF
TGCGCCAGCAGCTTGGGTCCGGGTCCACGCACAGATACGCAGTATTTT
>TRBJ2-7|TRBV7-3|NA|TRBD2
CASSETGPRGLAGVDSYEQYF
TGTGCCAGCAGCGAGACGGGTCCGCGGGGACTAGCGGGAGTGGATTCCTACGAGCAGTACTTC
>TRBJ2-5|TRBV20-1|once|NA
CSATDTSNQYF
TGCAGTGCTACGGACACATCAAACCAGTACTTC
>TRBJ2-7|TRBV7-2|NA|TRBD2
CASSSLQRESWYEQYF
TGTGCCAGCAGCTCCCTCCAGCGGGAGTCGTGGTACGAGCAGTACTTC
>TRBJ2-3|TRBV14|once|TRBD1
CASSQDKDRRTDTQYF
TGTGCCAGCAGCCAAGATAAGGACAGGAGAACAGATACGCAGTATTTT